Each of the 5 T cell receptor beta chains below was sequenced from the same sample in a study of blood T cell repertoires in COVID-19. Assay: immunoSEQ multiplex PCR; the TCRdb copy retains only in-frame clones and omits some. This repertoire shows 290,000 or so clones, about 93% found once; its top ten account for 1.1%. The sequenced material came from PBMCs or T cells enriched from blood (not recorded which). These receptors were obtained from a woman in her twenties or thirties who had recovered from COVID-19.

This clone was counted between two and nine times. The chain joins TRBV4-1 to TRBJ1-2; D is perhaps TRBD1 (5 bases). This CDR3 has 16 amino acids. From germline, CDR1 is MGHRA and CDR2 YSYEKL. V was clipped by 3 bases and J by 4 bases, with 18 bases between them. The CDR3 nucleotides are TGCGCCAGCAGCCAGGTAGTACTTGTACAGGTCTATGGCTACACCTTC. Translation: CASSQVVLVQVYGYTF.

This clone was observed a single time. This rearrangement joins TRBV15 to TRBJ1-5; D possibly corresponds to TRBD1 (5 bases). The V end lost 1 base, the J end lost 4 bases, and 14 bases lay between the germline ends. The germline V gene encodes CDR1 LNHNV and CDR2 YYDKDF (reference sequence). CDR3 length equals 16 residues. CDR3 in DNA: TGTGCCACCAGCAGAGGAATGGGGGGGACTAATCAGCCCCAGCATTTT. It encodes CATSRGMGGTNQPQHF.

J is TRBJ2-3 and V is TRBV5-6; D remains unclear. The CDR3 covers 12 residues. Germline-derived CDR1 and CDR2 are SGHDT and YYEEEE. Trimming left V 3 bases short and J 8 bases short, with 10 bases between. The CDR3 DNA reads as TGTGCCAGCAGCTACGCGGATGGTACGCAGTATTTT. It translates to CASSYADGTQYF.

Notes on this clone: Other DNA sequences of this sample code for an identical CDR3. V and J are TRBV19 and TRBJ1-1; tentative D call: TRBD1 (5 bases). Germline loops: CDR1 LNHDA, CDR2 SQIVND (reference sequence). The V and J ends lost 1 base and 5 bases respectively, with 8 bases between them. The CDR3 is 13 amino acids. The CDR3 sequence is CASSIGGGTEAFF. CDR3 nucleotide sequence: TGTGCCAGTAGTATAGGCGGGGGGACTGAAGCTTTCTTT. Full variable domain (remainder filled in from reference TRBV19 and TRBJ1-1): DGGITQSPKYLFRKEGQNVTLSCEQNLNHDAMYWYRQDPGQGLRLIYYSQIVNDFQKGDIAEGYSVSREKKESFPLTVTSAQKNPTAFYLCASSIGGGTEAFFGQGTRLTVV.

The genes are TRBV6-5 and TRBJ1-1; D might be TRBD1 (5 bases). The CDR3 sequence is 14 residues long. Trimming cost V 8 bases and J 2 bases, with 15 bases left between them. Germline values: CDR1 MNHEY, CDR2 SVGAGI. Here the CDR3 DNA reads TGTGCCAGCCAGCTAGGGACTCCTAACACTGAAGCTTTCTTT. Translating it yields CASQLGTPNTEAFF.